This T cell receptor beta chain was observed in a study of tumor-infiltrating lymphocytes in primary liver carcinoma. Points from the study as a whole: Blood fell significantly below tumors in its top-250-clone fraction (p = 0.039).

A constant-region primer primed TCR beta cDNA synthesis from about 490 ng of total RNA. Generation of the TCR beta libraries relied on three nested multiplex PCR rounds using slightly modified ARM-PCR. TCRdb used MiXCR to reprocess the multiplex PCR reads, holding one entry per CDR3 protein. Of around 25,000 distinct CDR3 sequences listed, 60% to 80% were seen once; the top ten hold under 35%. Co-extracted RNA and DNA came from around 18-30 mg of unsorted bulk tissue. Sampling of each tumor involved five separate regions. Every tumor sample held more than 80% viable tumor cells. This clonotype was counted a single time. Its matching antigen is unknown. The source material was liver tumor tissue from sampling region 5. This sample's subset: tumor region T5, tumor centre. This clonotype was sampled from a woman aged 25 to 39 with primary liver carcinoma and hepatitis B virus infection.

CDR3 residues: CASSARLVRSTIYF. For the CDR3, the DNA is TGTGCCAGCTCAGCACGGTTGGTGAGAAGTACCATATATTTT. The chain employs TRBV28 and TRBJ1-3, with D uncertain. The CDR3 is made up of 14 amino acids. CDR1 is MDHEN, CDR2 SYDVKM, per germline. Trimming took off 8 bases at V and 10 bases at J, with 21 bases between the two ends. Supplemented by reference TRBV28 and TRBJ1-3, the full variable domain reads DVKVTQSSRYLVKRTGEKVFLECVQDMDHENMFWYRQDPGLGLRLIYFSYDVKMKEKGDIPEGYSVSREKKERFSLILESASTNQTSMYLCASSARLVRSTIYFGEGSWLTVV.